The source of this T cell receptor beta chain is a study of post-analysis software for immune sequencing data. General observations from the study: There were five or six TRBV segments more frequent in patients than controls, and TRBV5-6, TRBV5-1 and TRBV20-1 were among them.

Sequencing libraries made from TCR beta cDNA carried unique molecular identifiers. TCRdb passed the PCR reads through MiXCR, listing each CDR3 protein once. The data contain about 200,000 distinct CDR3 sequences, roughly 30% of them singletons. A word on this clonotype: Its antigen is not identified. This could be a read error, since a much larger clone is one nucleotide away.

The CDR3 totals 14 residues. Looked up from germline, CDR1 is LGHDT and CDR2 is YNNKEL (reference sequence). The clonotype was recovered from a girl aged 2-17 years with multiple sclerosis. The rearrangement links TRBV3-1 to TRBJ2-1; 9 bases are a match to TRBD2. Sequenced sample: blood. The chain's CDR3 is CTSSRPSGVNEQFF. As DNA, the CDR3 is TGTACCAGCAGCCGCCCTAGCGGGGTCAATGAGCAGTTCTTC.